This T cell receptor (beta chain) was recorded in a study of T cell repertoires in cytomegalovirus infection. Regarding the study as a whole: Adding up the frequency of public TCR beta families identified people who carried CMV plus the relevant HLA.

On this clonotype: As yet, its antigen is unknown.

TCRdb reprocessed the reads via MiXCR and lists one record per CDR3 protein. The sample contains around 710,000 distinct CDR3 sequences, about 29% of which appear only once. The CDR3 runs to 14 residues. CDR1 MNHEY and CDR2 SVGEGT come from the germline V gene. Trimming cost V 2 bases and J 5 bases, with 12 bases left between them. This clonotype was obtained from a human donor in good health (CMV status not recorded). Some clones in this sample may be carry-over from other donors' samples. The chain uses TRBV6-2 or TRBV6-3 and TRBJ1-1; the D is unclear. The specimen was cultured CD8+ T cells from PBMCs, collected from culture after CMV antigen stimulation. As DNA, the CDR3 is TGTGCCAGCAGTTACACCACCAGGCTTACTGAAGCTTTCTTT. Encoded protein: CASSYTTRLTEAFF.